Listed below are T cell receptor beta chains from one sample, sequenced in a study of blood T cell repertoires in COVID-19. TCRdb's table, derived via immunoSEQ multiplex PCR, lists solely in-frame clones and lacks some. The sample records about 250,000 clones, approximately 80% being singletons. Sequencing was done on a sample of peripheral blood. The receptors derive from a woman aged 60 to 75 with active or convalescent COVID-19. The CDR3 runs from the conserved cysteine through the conserved F or W. Fields, in order: D gene, V gene, J gene, clone size, CDR3 protein, CDR3 DNA. D genes are given only for firm matches. Rows may omit the clone size; those that give it use once, few, many or a size class.

TRBD2	TRBV7-2	TRBJ2-1	.	CASSLGVGSGGRYNEQFF	TGTGCCAGCAGCTTAGGAGTGGGTAGCGGGGGGCGGTACAATGAGCAGTTCTTC
.	TRBV5-1	TRBJ2-4	.	CASSLDRVAKNIQYF	TGCGCCAGCAGCTTGGACAGGGTTGCCAAAAACATTCAGTACTTC
.	TRBV6-5	TRBJ1-1	once	CASSTEMDSLEAFF	TGTGCCAGCAGTACCGAGATGGACAGCCTTGAAGCTTTCTTT
.	TRBV10-1	TRBJ2-2	.	CASSESRQPYTGELFF	TGCGCCAGCAGTGAATCGCGACAGCCTTACACCGGGGAGCTGTTTTTT
.	TRBV10-3	TRBJ2-5	.	CAISDPRQETQYF	TGTGCCATCAGTGACCCGCGGCAGGAGACCCAGTACTTC
.	TRBV2	TRBJ1-1	.	CARQGLNTEAFF	TGTGCCAGACAGGGTTTGAACACTGAAGCTTTCTTT
.	TRBV7-8	TRBJ2-1	.	CASSTLERPSYNEQFF	TGTGCCAGCAGCACCCTCGAGCGGCCCTCCTACAATGAGCAGTTCTTC
.	TRBV27	TRBJ1-2	.	CASSTALGAQGGYTF	TGTGCCAGCAGTACCGCGTTGGGGGCGCAGGGGGGCTACACCTTC
.	TRBV18	TRBJ2-6	once	CASSPGISGANVLTF	TGTGCCAGCTCACCTGGCATCTCTGGGGCCAACGTCCTGACTTTC
.	TRBV3-1/TRBV3-2	TRBJ2-5	.	CASSQPLGGETQYF	TGTGCCAGCAGCCAACCCCTCGGGGGAGAGACCCAGTACTTC
TRBD2	TRBV10-3	TRBJ2-3	.	CAISEGLGDTDTQYF	TGTGCCATCAGTGAGGGACTAGGGGACACAGATACGCAGTATTTT
TRBD2	TRBV2	TRBJ2-2	.	CASSASLADTGELFF	TGTGCCAGCAGTGCAAGTCTAGCGGACACCGGGGAGCTGTTTTTT
TRBD2	TRBV3-1/TRBV3-2	TRBJ2-3	once	CASSQGLATDTQYF	TGTGCCAGCAGCCAGGGACTAGCCACAGATACGCAGTATTTT
.	TRBV2	TRBJ2-2	.	CASKGGLLFTGELFF	TGTGCCAGCAAAGGAGGACTCCTCTTCACCGGGGAGCTGTTTTTT
TRBD1	TRBV5-1	TRBJ1-1	.	CASSLDTGDTEAFF	TGCGCCAGCAGCTTGGACACAGGGGACACTGAAGCTTTCTTT
.	TRBV21-1	TRBJ1-1	.	CASSIRTGGLDTEAFF	TGTGCCAGCAGCATTCGGACAGGGGGCCTGGACACTGAAGCTTTCTTT
.	TRBV29-1	TRBJ2-5	.	CSVDWGEQETQYF	TGCAGCGTTGACTGGGGGGAACAAGAGACCCAGTACTTC
TRBD2	TRBV5-1	TRBJ2-1	.	CASSLSAGGTHNEQFF	TGCGCCAGCAGCTTGAGTGCGGGAGGGACACACAATGAGCAGTTCTTC
.	TRBV28	TRBJ1-5	.	CASSLAGLNQPQHF	TGTGCCAGCAGTTTAGCAGGTTTAAATCAGCCCCAGCATTTT
.	TRBV5-6	TRBJ1-1	once	CASSLETVNTEAFF	TGTGCCAGCAGCTTGGAAACAGTGAACACTGAAGCTTTCTTT
TRBD2	TRBV29-1	TRBJ2-2	few	CSVSPGLAGLPGELFF	TGCAGCGTTTCTCCAGGTTTAGCGGGATTACCCGGGGAGCTGTTTTTT
TRBD2	TRBV7-9	TRBJ2-1	.	CASSDTSGSPRGQFF	TGTGCCAGCAGCGACACTAGCGGGAGCCCGAGGGGGCAGTTCTTC
.	TRBV11-1	TRBJ1-4	once	CASSGKRGGPNEKLFF	TGTGCCAGCAGCGGAAAACGGGGGGGCCCTAATGAAAAACTGTTTTTT
TRBD2	TRBV6-8	TRBJ2-2	.	CASSSPGTIDRFGELFF	TGTGCCAGCAGTTCCCCGGGGACTATAGATCGATTCGGGGAGCTGTTTTTT
TRBD1	TRBV7-9	TRBJ2-2	.	CASSFTGVGTGELFF	TGTGCCAGCAGCTTCACAGGGGTCGGAACCGGGGAGCTGTTTTTT